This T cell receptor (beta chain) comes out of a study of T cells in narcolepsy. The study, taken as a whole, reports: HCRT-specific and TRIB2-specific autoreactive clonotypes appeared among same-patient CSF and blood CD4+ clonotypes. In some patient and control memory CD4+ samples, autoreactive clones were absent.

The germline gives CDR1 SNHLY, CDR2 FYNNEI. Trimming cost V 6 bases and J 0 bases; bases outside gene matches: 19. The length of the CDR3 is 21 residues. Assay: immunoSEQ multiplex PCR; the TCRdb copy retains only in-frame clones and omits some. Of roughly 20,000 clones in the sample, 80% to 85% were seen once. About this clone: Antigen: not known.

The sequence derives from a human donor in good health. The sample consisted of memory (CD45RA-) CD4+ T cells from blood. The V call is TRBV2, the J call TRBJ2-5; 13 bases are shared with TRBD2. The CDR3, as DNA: TGTGCCAGCAGACAAACTAGCGGGGGGGCCGAGTCCAATCCATACCAAGAGACCCAGTACTTC. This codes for CASRQTSGGAESNPYQETQYF.